This TCR beta chain is drawn from a study of blood T cells in healthy people across ages. General study points: It was the long-lived donors that had more naive CD4+ cells and higher diversity than aged donors.

Sample-barcoded 5' priming and a J-beta primer mix drove a second PCR of about 7 to 12 cycles. Using its own MiXCR run on the 5' RACE reads, TCRdb lists one record per CDR3 protein. The data hold roughly 1.4 million distinct CDR3 sequences, with almost 60% observed a single time. This CDR3 comprises 14 residues. The germline V gene encodes CDR1 MNHNS and CDR2 SASEGT. Trimming left V 3 bases short and J 4 bases short, with 12 bases between. On this clonotype: The antigen is unknown.

The sequenced material came from blood. The clonotype originates from a man between 18 and 29 years old in good health. The chain links TRBV6-1 to TRBJ1-1; D is possibly TRBD1 (6 bases). CDR3 coding DNA: TGTGCCAGCAGTGACGGACAGACGATCACTGAAGCTTTCTTT. Translating gives CASSDGQTITEAFF.